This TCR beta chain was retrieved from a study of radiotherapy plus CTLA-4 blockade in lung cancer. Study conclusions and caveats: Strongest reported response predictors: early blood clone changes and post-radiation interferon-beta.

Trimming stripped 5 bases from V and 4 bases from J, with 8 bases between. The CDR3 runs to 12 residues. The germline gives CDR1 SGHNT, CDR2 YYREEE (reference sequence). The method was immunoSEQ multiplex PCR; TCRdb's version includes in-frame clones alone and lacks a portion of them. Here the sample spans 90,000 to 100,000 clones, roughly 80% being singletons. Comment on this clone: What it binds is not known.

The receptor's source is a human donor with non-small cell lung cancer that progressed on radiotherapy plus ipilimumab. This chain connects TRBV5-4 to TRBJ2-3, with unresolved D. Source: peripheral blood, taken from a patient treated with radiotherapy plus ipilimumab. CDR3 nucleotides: TGTGCCAGCAGTTGGTACCCAGATACGCAGTATTTT. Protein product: CASSWYPDTQYF.